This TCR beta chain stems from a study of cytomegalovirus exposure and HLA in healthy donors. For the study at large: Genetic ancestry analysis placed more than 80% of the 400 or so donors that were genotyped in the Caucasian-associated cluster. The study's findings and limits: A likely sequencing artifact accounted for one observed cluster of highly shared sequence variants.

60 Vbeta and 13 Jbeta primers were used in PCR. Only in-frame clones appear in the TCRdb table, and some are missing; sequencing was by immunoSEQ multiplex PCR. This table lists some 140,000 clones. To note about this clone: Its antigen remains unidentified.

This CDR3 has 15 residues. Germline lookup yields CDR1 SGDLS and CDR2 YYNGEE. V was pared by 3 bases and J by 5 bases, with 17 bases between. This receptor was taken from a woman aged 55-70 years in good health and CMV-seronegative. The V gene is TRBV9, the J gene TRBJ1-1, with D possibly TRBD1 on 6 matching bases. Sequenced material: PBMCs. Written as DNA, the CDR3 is TGTGCCAGCAGCGCGAGGGAACAGGGCTGGACTGAAGCTTTCTTT. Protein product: CASSAREQGWTEAFF. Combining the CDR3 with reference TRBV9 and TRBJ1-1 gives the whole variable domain DSGVTQTPKHLITATGQRVTLRCSPRSGDLSVYWYQQSLDQGLQFLIQYYNGEERAKGNILERFSAQQFPDLHSELNLSSLELGDSALYFCASSAREQGWTEAFFGQGTRLTVV.